The 15 T cell receptor beta chains below all came from one sample that was sequenced in a study of beta chain features in type 1 diabetes. The sequenced template was cDNA made from the entire isolated RNA. The protocol was immunoSEQ multiplex PCR, while the TCRdb copy is restricted to in-frame clones and leaves out a portion. The table lists around 500,000 clones, 11% of them singletons, with about 0.045% in the top ten. Material for sequencing was naive CD4+ T cells from blood. The origin of the receptors is a woman aged 18-29 years in good health.

This clone was counted between two and nine times. The V and J genes are TRBV5-6 and TRBJ2-5, with D perhaps matching TRBD1 (5 bases). Trimming shortened V by 0 bases and J by 3 bases, and 12 bases separated the two germline ends. Per germline, CDR1 SGHDT and CDR2 YYEEEE. The CDR3 spans 15 residues. The CDR3 region is CASSLVWQGKETQYF. The CDR3 coding sequence is TGTGCCAGCAGCTTGGTCTGGCAGGGAAAAGAGACCCAGTACTTC.

The genes are TRBV1 and TRBJ1-5; the table names TRBD1, a call not compared with the DNA. TRBV1 is deemed a pseudogene. CDR3 length: 16 residues. This CDR3 reads CTSKVFQAHSNQPQHF. For the CDR3, the DNA is TGCACCAGCAAGGTTTTCCAGGCCCATAGCAATCAGCCCCAGCATTTT.

Comments on this clone: The sample holds other DNA sequences that translate to the same CDR3. This chain joins TRBV28 and TRBJ2-4, with D possibly being TRBD2 (6 bases). CDR1 MDHEN and CDR2 SYDVKM come from the germline V gene. The length of the CDR3 is 15 residues. Trimming stripped 3 bases from V and 0 bases from J, with 9 bases between. The chain's CDR3 is CASSLGGLAKNIQYF. Written as DNA, the CDR3 is TGTGCCAGCAGTTTGGGAGGTCTAGCCAAAAACATTCAGTACTTC.

This clone appeared a few times. This rearrangement joins TRBV18 to TRBJ2-7, with a possible D match to TRBD2 (5 bases). The germline V gene encodes CDR1 KGHSH and CDR2 LQKENI. CDR3 length: 12 residues. The V end lost 2 bases, the J end lost 6 bases, and 8 bases lay between the germline ends. In DNA, the CDR3 is TGTGCCAGCTCACCAGGAGAGGGCGAGCAGTACGTC. Translation gives CASSPGEGEQYV.

The chain couples TRBV29-1 to TRBJ2-3, with a weak D call TRBD2 (6 bases). Germline V gene data show CDR1 as SQVTM and CDR2 as ANQGSEA. The CDR3 loop spans 14 amino acids. V gave up 8 bases and J gave up 1 base, with 16 bases separating them. CDR3 sequence (DNA): TGCAGCACCCGTGGGGGGAGAGGCACAGATACGCAGTATTTT. It specifies CSTRGGRGTDTQYF.

The rearrangement joins TRBV9 to TRBJ1-1; 7 nucleotides align to TRBD1. The CDR3 contains 15 residues. Unmatched junction bases numbered 9, after V lost 4 bases and J lost 3 bases. Per germline, CDR1 SGDLS and CDR2 YYNGEE. The CDR3 DNA sequence: TGTGCCAGCAGCACCCATGGACAGGCCTACACTGAAGCTTTCTTT. Translation gives CASSTHGQAYTEAFF.

In this sample, this clone turned up a few times. The V and J genes are TRBV19 and TRBJ2-7; the D call may be TRBD1 or TRBD2 (6 bases each). Germline V CDR1 and CDR2: LNHDA, SQIVND (reference sequence). The CDR3 sequence is 11 residues long. Deletions cut 10 bases from V and 5 bases from J, with 12 bases between. The CDR3 DNA reads as TGTGCCATCCCGGGGGCCCACGAGCAGTACTTC. Translated: CAIPGAHEQYF.

This clone showed up just a few times. V is TRBV23-1 and J is TRBJ1-4; perhaps TRBD1 as D (6 bases). TRBV23-1 has ORF status, its function being uncertain. The V gene lost 0 bases and the J gene lost 3 bases, with 17 bases spanning the gap. CDR3 length equals 18 residues. The CDR3 DNA reads as TGCGCCAGCAGTCAATCCGGCAGGGGAGGATCTGCTAATGAAAAACTGTTTTTT. Its translation: CASSQSGRGGSANEKLFF.

This clone appeared a few times. V is TRBV25-1 and J is TRBJ1-2, with D possibly being TRBD1 (6 bases). Per the germline V gene, CDR1 is MGHDK and CDR2 is SYGVNS. The CDR3 runs 12 residues. The ends were cut back, 4 bases at V and 4 bases at J, with 7 bases in the middle. This chain's CDR3 is CASSVGGYGYTF. Here the CDR3 DNA reads TGTGCCAGCAGTGTAGGGGGCTATGGCTACACCTTC.

This clone has just a few counts. Other nucleotide sequences from this sample produce the same CDR3. The chain recombines TRBV15 with TRBJ2-3; D is perhaps TRBD2 (6 bases). Germline assignment: CDR1 LNHNV and CDR2 YYDKDF (reference sequence). The ends were cut back, 1 base at V and 1 base at J, with 6 bases in the middle. The CDR3 consists of 14 residues. As DNA, the CDR3 is TGTGCCACCAGCAGAGGGGGGGGCACAGATACGCAGTATTTT. Its protein product is CATSRGGGTDTQYF.

V gene TRBV28 combines with J gene TRBJ2-3, with D perhaps matching TRBD1 or TRBD2 (5 bases each). Germline CDR1 is MDHEN and CDR2 is SYDVKM. The CDR3 runs to 15 residues. The germline V and J ends were trimmed by 7 bases and 3 bases, with 17 bases remaining between them. The CDR3 loop is CASTPPRGGTDTQYF. The CDR3 DNA reads as TGTGCCAGCACCCCTCCCCGGGGCGGGACAGATACGCAGTATTTT.

The chain couples TRBV5-4 to TRBJ2-1, with D unresolved. This CDR3 is 14 amino acids long. V lost 4 bases and J lost 6, with 14 bases in between. Germline lookup yields CDR1 SGHNT and CDR2 YYREEE (reference sequence). This chain's CDR3 is CASSPPGPGNEQFF. The DNA of the CDR3 is TGTGCCAGCAGCCCCCCGGGCCCGGGCAATGAGCAGTTCTTC.

CDR3 residues: CASSLTRGQKYSYTF. The CDR3 DNA follows: TGCGCCAGCAGCTTAACCAGGGGGCAAAAGTACAGCTACACCTTC. The rearrangement joins TRBV5-1 to TRBJ1-2, with TRBD1 identical over 8 bases. CDR3 size: 15 residues. Germline CDR1 is SGHRS and CDR2 is YFSETQ. Trimming cost V 2 bases and J 9 bases; bases outside gene matches: 12.

In its sample, this clone was seen a few times. In the same sample, other DNA sequences code for this CDR3. This chain connects TRBV27 to TRBJ2-5; D uncertain. V shed 3 bases and J shed 4 bases, with 6 bases lying between them. Germline assignment: CDR1 MNHEY and CDR2 SMNVEV (reference sequence). CDR3 length equals 12 residues. The CDR3 protein is CASSFRGETQYF. The CDR3 DNA reads TGTGCCAGCAGTTTTCGCGGAGAGACCCAGTACTTC.

This clone occurred once. V is TRBV6-6 and J is TRBJ2-5, with D unresolved. The CDR3 has 14 residues. Trimming took off 0 bases at V and 3 bases at J, with 8 bases between the two ends. Germline V lookup: CDR1 MNHNY, CDR2 SVGAGI (reference sequence). Written as DNA, the CDR3 is TGTGCCAGCAGTTACTCTACGGTTGAAGAGACCCAGTACTTC. It encodes CASSYSTVEETQYF.